This is a list of T cell receptor beta chains from one sample in a study of shared clonotypes between healthy human individuals. The data were produced by immunoSEQ multiplex PCR, yet TCRdb's version contains in-frame clones alone and is incomplete. The sample holds about 680,000 clones, around 73% seen once. The specimen sequenced was memory CD4+ T cells sorted from blood. The source is a woman between 25 and 40 years old in good health. The CDR3 runs from the conserved cysteine through the conserved F or W. Fields, in order: clone size, V gene, D gene, J gene, CDR3 protein, CDR3 DNA. D genes are given only for firm matches. Size tells how often a clone was seen (once, few, many) or the class of an expanded clone, and some rows leave it out.

clone_size: -; v_call: TRBV9; d_call: -; j_call: TRBJ1-2; cdr3_aa: CASSADPQGNYGYTF; cdr3_nt: TGTGCCAGCAGCGCCGATCCCCAGGGAAACTATGGCTACACCTTC
clone_size: few; v_call: TRBV28; d_call: TRBD2; j_call: TRBJ2-3; cdr3_aa: CASRTGTSGTDTQYF; cdr3_nt: TGTGCCAGCAGAACCGGGACTAGCGGAACAGATACGCAGTATTTT
clone_size: -; v_call: TRBV27; d_call: TRBD1; j_call: TRBJ1-2; cdr3_aa: CASSHRGDRVDYGYTF; cdr3_nt: TGTGCCAGCAGTCACCGAGGGGACAGGGTTGACTATGGCTACACCTTC
clone_size: -; v_call: TRBV5-1; d_call: TRBD1; j_call: TRBJ1-5; cdr3_aa: CASSLYRGGGQPQHF; cdr3_nt: TGCGCCAGCAGCTTGTACAGGGGGGGAGGTCAGCCCCAGCATTTT
clone_size: -; v_call: TRBV6-5; d_call: TRBD2; j_call: TRBJ2-7; cdr3_aa: CASTSGRSEQYF; cdr3_nt: TGTGCCAGTACAAGCGGGAGATCCGAGCAGTACTTC
clone_size: few; v_call: TRBV27; d_call: TRBD1; j_call: TRBJ1-5; cdr3_aa: CASRRQGADQPQHF; cdr3_nt: TGTGCCAGCAGAAGACAGGGGGCCGATCAGCCCCAGCATTTT
clone_size: -; v_call: TRBV5-1; d_call: -; j_call: TRBJ2-1; cdr3_aa: CASSRDLVSTNEQFF; cdr3_nt: TGCGCCAGCAGCCGAGATCTAGTATCCACGAATGAGCAGTTCTTC
clone_size: -; v_call: TRBV30; d_call: -; j_call: TRBJ2-7; cdr3_aa: CAWSGGILYEQYF; cdr3_nt: TGTGCCTGGAGCGGGGGAATCCTCTACGAGCAGTACTTC
clone_size: -; v_call: TRBV5-1; d_call: -; j_call: TRBJ2-1; cdr3_aa: CASSLDGEAYNEQFF; cdr3_nt: TGCGCCAGCAGCTTGGACGGGGAGGCCTACAATGAGCAGTTCTTC
clone_size: -; v_call: TRBV9; d_call: TRBD1; j_call: TRBJ2-2; cdr3_aa: CASSTRDRETNHPAGELFF; cdr3_nt: TGTGCCAGCAGCACACGGGACAGAGAGACTAACCACCCTGCCGGGGAGCTGTTTTTT
clone_size: -; v_call: TRBV10-1; d_call: -; j_call: TRBJ2-3; cdr3_aa: CASSGSGFGDTQYF; cdr3_nt: TGCGCCAGCAGTGGTAGTGGGTTTGGAGATACGCAGTATTTT
clone_size: -; v_call: TRBV5-1; d_call: -; j_call: TRBJ1-2; cdr3_aa: CASSLGSYGYTF; cdr3_nt: TGCGCCAGCAGCTTGGGAAGCTATGGCTACACCTTC
clone_size: -; v_call: TRBV5-1; d_call: -; j_call: TRBJ2-5; cdr3_aa: CASRQAGRGKETQYF; cdr3_nt: TGCGCCAGCAGGCAGGCGGGACGAGGGAAAGAGACCCAGTACTTC
clone_size: few; v_call: TRBV6-1; d_call: -; j_call: TRBJ2-3; cdr3_aa: CASSDSKSTDTQYF; cdr3_nt: TGTGCCAGCAGTGACTCCAAGAGCACAGATACGCAGTATTTT
clone_size: -; v_call: TRBV11-2; d_call: -; j_call: TRBJ2-7; cdr3_aa: CASSKGAYEQYF; cdr3_nt: TGTGCCAGCAGCAAGGGGGCCTACGAGCAGTACTTC
clone_size: -; v_call: TRBV19; d_call: -; j_call: TRBJ1-1; cdr3_aa: CASMIGSINTEAFF; cdr3_nt: TGTGCCAGTATGATTGGGTCCATTAACACTGAAGCTTTCTTT
clone_size: -; v_call: TRBV28; d_call: -; j_call: TRBJ2-7; cdr3_aa: CASSSGSSFREQYF; cdr3_nt: TGTGCCAGCAGTTCCGGGTCCTCCTTCCGCGAGCAGTACTTC
clone_size: once; v_call: TRBV7-6; d_call: TRBD2; j_call: TRBJ2-2; cdr3_aa: CASSFQPLAVGGELFF; cdr3_nt: TGTGCCAGCAGCTTTCAACCTCTAGCGGTCGGCGGGGAGCTGTTTTTT
clone_size: -; v_call: TRBV2; d_call: TRBD1; j_call: TRBJ2-2; cdr3_aa: CASRGTGRGELFF; cdr3_nt: TGTGCCAGCAGAGGGACAGGGCGTGGGGAGCTGTTTTTT
clone_size: once; v_call: TRBV27; d_call: TRBD2; j_call: TRBJ2-1; cdr3_aa: CASSGTSGAYNEQFF; cdr3_nt: TGTGCCAGCAGTGGGACTAGCGGGGCCTACAATGAGCAGTTCTTC
clone_size: -; v_call: TRBV4-1; d_call: -; j_call: TRBJ1-3; cdr3_aa: CASSQVAVSGNTIYF; cdr3_nt: TGCGCCAGCAGCCAAGTGGCGGTCTCTGGAAACACCATATATTTT
clone_size: -; v_call: TRBV5-4; d_call: -; j_call: TRBJ2-5; cdr3_aa: CASSWGRDGETQYF; cdr3_nt: TGTGCCAGCAGCTGGGGCCGGGATGGGGAGACCCAGTACTTC
clone_size: few; v_call: TRBV28; d_call: -; j_call: TRBJ1-5; cdr3_aa: CASSAIHLRNQPQHF; cdr3_nt: TGTGCCAGCAGTGCAATACACCTTCGGAATCAGCCCCAGCATTTT
clone_size: -; v_call: TRBV29-1; d_call: -; j_call: TRBJ1-2; cdr3_aa: CSVERLGSYGYTF; cdr3_nt: TGCAGCGTTGAAAGGTTAGGTTCCTATGGCTACACCTTC
clone_size: once; v_call: TRBV28; d_call: -; j_call: TRBJ2-4; cdr3_aa: CASSLPGASIDF; cdr3_nt: TGTGCCAGCAGTTTACCGGGAGCCTCAATCGACTTC
clone_size: -; v_call: TRBV5-1; d_call: TRBD2; j_call: TRBJ2-3; cdr3_aa: CASSLSRTSGKATDTQYF; cdr3_nt: TGCGCCAGCAGCTTGTCCCGAACTAGCGGGAAAGCCACAGATACGCAGTATTTT
clone_size: -; v_call: TRBV5-5; d_call: -; j_call: TRBJ1-3; cdr3_aa: CASRLSGNRHDTIYF; cdr3_nt: TGTGCCAGCAGATTGAGCGGGAACCGACATGACACCATATATTTT
clone_size: -; v_call: TRBV5-6; d_call: -; j_call: TRBJ2-1; cdr3_aa: CASSLSESLYNEQFF; cdr3_nt: TGTGCCAGCAGCTTGTCGGAGTCTCTATACAATGAGCAGTTCTTC
clone_size: -; v_call: TRBV30; d_call: -; j_call: TRBJ1-2; cdr3_aa: CAWRGDVTGKVNGYTF; cdr3_nt: TGTGCCTGGAGGGGCGATGTTACAGGGAAGGTCAATGGCTACACCTTC
clone_size: -; v_call: TRBV18; d_call: TRBD1; j_call: TRBJ2-7; cdr3_aa: CASSPGRDRGAYEQYF; cdr3_nt: TGTGCCAGCTCACCCGGCCGGGACAGGGGAGCCTACGAGCAGTACTTC
clone_size: few; v_call: TRBV28; d_call: -; j_call: TRBJ2-3; cdr3_aa: CASSLFQDTDTQYF; cdr3_nt: TGTGCCAGCAGTTTGTTCCAGGATACAGATACGCAGTATTTT
clone_size: -; v_call: TRBV6-1; d_call: -; j_call: TRBJ2-4; cdr3_aa: CAGKGASDGKNIQYF; cdr3_nt: TGTGCCGGAAAAGGGGCTAGCGATGGGAAAAACATTCAGTACTTC
clone_size: -; v_call: TRBV27; d_call: TRBD1; j_call: TRBJ1-5; cdr3_aa: CASRSGTGDQPQHF; cdr3_nt: TGTGCCAGCAGGTCGGGGACAGGAGATCAGCCCCAGCATTTT
clone_size: -; v_call: TRBV5-6; d_call: -; j_call: TRBJ1-2; cdr3_aa: CASRLRGGYGYTF; cdr3_nt: TGTGCCAGCAGGTTGAGGGGAGGCTATGGCTACACCTTC
clone_size: -; v_call: TRBV6-1; d_call: TRBD2; j_call: TRBJ2-7; cdr3_aa: CASSRPGLQTYEQYF; cdr3_nt: TGTGCCAGCAGTAGACCGGGACTACAAACCTACGAGCAGTACTTC
clone_size: -; v_call: TRBV29-1; d_call: -; j_call: TRBJ1-1; cdr3_aa: CSVEGRMNTEAFF; cdr3_nt: TGCAGCGTTGAGGGGAGAATGAACACTGAAGCTTTCTTT
clone_size: -; v_call: TRBV28; d_call: TRBD1; j_call: TRBJ2-6; cdr3_aa: CASSLTGGVSGANVLTF; cdr3_nt: TGTGCCAGCAGTTTGACAGGGGGCGTTTCTGGGGCCAACGTCCTGACTTTC
clone_size: -; v_call: TRBV5-1; d_call: TRBD1; j_call: TRBJ1-2; cdr3_aa: CASSSGQGRGSYTF; cdr3_nt: TGCGCCAGCAGCAGCGGACAGGGGCGAGGGAGCTACACCTTC
clone_size: -; v_call: TRBV6-1; d_call: -; j_call: TRBJ1-1; cdr3_aa: CASSEGRGGTEAFF; cdr3_nt: TGTGCCAGCAGTGAAGGGAGGGGGGGGACTGAAGCTTTCTTT
clone_size: -; v_call: TRBV11-2; d_call: -; j_call: TRBJ2-7; cdr3_aa: CASSLDGQRFYEQYF; cdr3_nt: TGTGCCAGCAGCTTAGACGGCCAACGCTTCTACGAGCAGTACTTC
clone_size: -; v_call: TRBV4-1; d_call: -; j_call: TRBJ1-3; cdr3_aa: CASSRSSAPTGNTIYF; cdr3_nt: TGCGCCAGCAGCAGAAGTTCAGCCCCCACTGGAAACACCATATATTTT
clone_size: -; v_call: TRBV18; d_call: -; j_call: TRBJ1-3; cdr3_aa: CASSLGAGNTIYF; cdr3_nt: TGTGCCAGCTCACTGGGTGCTGGAAACACCATATATTTT
clone_size: -; v_call: TRBV30; d_call: -; j_call: TRBJ2-3; cdr3_aa: CAWSALDTQYF; cdr3_nt: TGTGCCTGGAGTGCTTTGGATACGCAGTATTTT
clone_size: few; v_call: TRBV14; d_call: -; j_call: TRBJ1-1; cdr3_aa: CASSQGNQVEAFF; cdr3_nt: TGTGCCAGCAGCCAAGGGAACCAGGTGGAAGCTTTCTTT
clone_size: -; v_call: TRBV19; d_call: -; j_call: TRBJ1-5; cdr3_aa: CASSILHQPQHF; cdr3_nt: TGTGCCAGTAGTATTCTGCATCAGCCCCAGCATTTT
clone_size: -; v_call: TRBV29-1; d_call: TRBD1; j_call: TRBJ1-2; cdr3_aa: CSVVPGTGNYGYTF; cdr3_nt: TGCAGCGTTGTACCAGGGACAGGAAACTATGGCTACACCTTC
clone_size: -; v_call: TRBV6-6; d_call: -; j_call: TRBJ2-2; cdr3_aa: CASRSGDSSGELFF; cdr3_nt: TGTGCCAGCAGGTCGGGTGACTCGAGCGGGGAGCTGTTTTTT